This T cell receptor (beta chain) stems from a study of blood T cell repertoires in COVID-19. Study context: The cDNA or gDNA used as material had been derived from T cells, B-cell-depleted T cells, or PBMCs.

Authors' processing steps: Estimated nucleated cell counts came from reference gene primer amplification. The protocol was immunoSEQ multiplex PCR, while the TCRdb copy is restricted to in-frame clones and leaves out a portion. V and J calls and clone size come straight from that table; D and trimming were deduced from the DNA. The table records 140,000 or so clones, 76% of them present only once. V gave up 8 bases and J gave up 3 bases; unmatched junction bases: 1. There are 12 residues in the CDR3. In germline, CDR1 is SNHLY, CDR2 FYNNEI. The clonotype originates from a man aged 55 to 69 with acute or convalescent COVID-19. V gene TRBV2 combines with J gene TRBJ2-1, with TRBD1 identical over 7 bases. Sequencing used peripheral blood. The DNA of the CDR3 is TGTGCCAGCCAGGGGGACTACAATGAGCAGTTCTTC. Translation gives CASQGDYNEQFF.